What follows is one T cell receptor beta chain and its context. The treatment: about 20 received Ad26.COV2.S at low or high dose, single or two shots; 5 received placebo; per-sample allocation not given. All samples were drawn on day 63, counting from the first vaccine or placebo injection. The protocol was immunoSEQ multiplex PCR, while the TCRdb copy is restricted to in-frame clones and leaves out a portion. The repertoire has approximately 400,000 clones, about 80% of them found once; the top ten carry about 7.4%. The entry originates in a study of Ad26.COV2.S vaccination and SARS-CoV-2 variants. The V end lost 7 bases, the J end lost 8 bases, and 11 bases lay between the germline ends. Germline V gene lookup returns CDR1 MDHEN and CDR2 SYDVKM. The CDR3 spans 11 residues.

The sequence was collected from a person aged 18-65 years who received the Ad26.COV2.S COVID-19 vaccine or a placebo. The starting material was peripheral blood, obtained in a trial of Ad26.COV2.S vaccine versus placebo. The gene calls are TRBV28 and TRBJ1-2; D is undetermined. The CDR3 DNA sequence: TGTGCCAGCACCAAGGGATACGGCTACACCTTC. Amino acids: CASTKGYGYTF.